The clone carrying this TCR beta chain came up a few times. Its antigen is not identified. This sample stems from a study of blood T cells in healthy people across ages. About the study: Template switching recovered approximately one barcoded beta molecule for every two T cells.

Study results and caveats: For the donors, CMV status was unknown and possibly confounded expanded clonotype changes. In older individuals, TCR beta diversity per million T cells was lower, falling roughly linearly with age.

CDR3 length: 13 amino acids. Trimming removed 2 bases from V and 4 bases from J, with 7 bases in between. Germline lookup yields CDR1 LGHNA and CDR2 YNFKEQ. Alongside a J-beta primer mix, a sample-barcoded 5' primer served in a second PCR lasting about 7 to 12 cycles. TCRdb reprocessed the 5' RACE reads with MiXCR, giving one entry per CDR3 protein. The data hold approximately 800,000 distinct CDR3 sequences, with roughly 50% observed a single time. This sequence originates from a man aged 30 to 39 in good health. The chain uses TRBV4-2 and TRBJ2-3; D remains ambiguous. What was sequenced was blood. The DNA for the CDR3 is TGTGCCAGCAGCCAATATGGGGCAGATACGCAGTATTTT. This gives the protein CASSQYGADTQYF.